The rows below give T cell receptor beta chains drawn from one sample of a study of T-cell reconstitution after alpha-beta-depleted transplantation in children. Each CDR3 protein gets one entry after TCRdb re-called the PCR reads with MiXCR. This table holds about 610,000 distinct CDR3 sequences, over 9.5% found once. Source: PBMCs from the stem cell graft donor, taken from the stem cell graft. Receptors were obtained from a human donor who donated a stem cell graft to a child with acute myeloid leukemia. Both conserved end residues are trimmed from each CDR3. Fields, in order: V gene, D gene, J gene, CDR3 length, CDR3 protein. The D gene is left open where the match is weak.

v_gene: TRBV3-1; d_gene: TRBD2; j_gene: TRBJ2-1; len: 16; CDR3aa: ASSPRTLAGGGYNEQF
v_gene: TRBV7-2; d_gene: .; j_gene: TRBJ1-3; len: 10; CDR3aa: ASSHGINTIY
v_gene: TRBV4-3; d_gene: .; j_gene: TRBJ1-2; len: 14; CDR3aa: ASSQTITTANYGYT
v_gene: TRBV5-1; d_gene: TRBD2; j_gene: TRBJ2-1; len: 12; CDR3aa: ASMAGDIYNEQF
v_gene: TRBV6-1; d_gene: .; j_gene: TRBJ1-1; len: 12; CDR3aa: ASSRDTMNTEAF
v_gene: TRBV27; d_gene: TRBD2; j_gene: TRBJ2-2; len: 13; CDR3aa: ASSTPGGGLGELF
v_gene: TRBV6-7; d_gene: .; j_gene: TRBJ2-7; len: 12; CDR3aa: ASSPPATPGEQY
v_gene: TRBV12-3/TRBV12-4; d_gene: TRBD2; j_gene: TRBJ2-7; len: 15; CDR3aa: ASSPRGGANIFGGQY
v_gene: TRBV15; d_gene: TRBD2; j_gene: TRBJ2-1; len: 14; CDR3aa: ATSSPGTTNANEQF
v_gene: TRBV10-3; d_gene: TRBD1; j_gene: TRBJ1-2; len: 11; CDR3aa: AISRGTGDGYT
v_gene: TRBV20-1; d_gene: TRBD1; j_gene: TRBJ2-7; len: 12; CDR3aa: SARGDRGLLEQY
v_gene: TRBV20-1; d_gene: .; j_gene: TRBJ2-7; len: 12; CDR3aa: SATEGYGPSEQY
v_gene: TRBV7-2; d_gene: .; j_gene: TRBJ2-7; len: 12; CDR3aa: ASSLVISGREQY
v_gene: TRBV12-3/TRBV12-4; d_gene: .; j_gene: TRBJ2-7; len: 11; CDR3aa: ASRRDTSYEQY
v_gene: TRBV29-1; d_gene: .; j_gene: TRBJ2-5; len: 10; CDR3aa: SAYQGGETQY
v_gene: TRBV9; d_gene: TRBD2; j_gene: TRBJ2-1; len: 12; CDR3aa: ASSGGTSYNEQF
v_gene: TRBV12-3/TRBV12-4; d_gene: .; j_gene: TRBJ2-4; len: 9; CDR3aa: ASSKKNIQY
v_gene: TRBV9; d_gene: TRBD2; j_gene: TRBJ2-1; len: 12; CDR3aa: ASSVTSGKGEQF
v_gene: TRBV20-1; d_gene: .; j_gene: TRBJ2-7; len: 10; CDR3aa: SATGGSYEQY
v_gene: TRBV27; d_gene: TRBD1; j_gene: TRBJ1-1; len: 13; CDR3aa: ASTLRSGTVTEAF
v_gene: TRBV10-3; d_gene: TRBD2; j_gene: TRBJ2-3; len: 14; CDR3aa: ATSKRECPSTDTQY
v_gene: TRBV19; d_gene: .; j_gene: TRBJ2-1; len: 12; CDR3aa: ASSIAGQHNEQF
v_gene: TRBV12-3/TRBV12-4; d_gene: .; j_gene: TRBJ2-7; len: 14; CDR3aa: ASSFRQAAHYYEQY